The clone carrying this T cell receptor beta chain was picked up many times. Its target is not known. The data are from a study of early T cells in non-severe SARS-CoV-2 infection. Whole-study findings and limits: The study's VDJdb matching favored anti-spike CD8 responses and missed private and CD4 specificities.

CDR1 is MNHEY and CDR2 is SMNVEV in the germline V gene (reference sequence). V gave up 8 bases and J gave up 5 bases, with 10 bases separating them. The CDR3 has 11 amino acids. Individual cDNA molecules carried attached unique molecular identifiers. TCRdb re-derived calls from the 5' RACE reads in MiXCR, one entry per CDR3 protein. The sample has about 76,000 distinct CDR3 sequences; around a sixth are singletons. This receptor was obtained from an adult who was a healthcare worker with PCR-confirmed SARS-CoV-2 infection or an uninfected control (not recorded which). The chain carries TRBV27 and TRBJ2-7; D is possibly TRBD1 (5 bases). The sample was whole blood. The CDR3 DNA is TGTGCCAGCGGGCAAGGGGACGAGCAGTACTTC. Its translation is CASGQGDEQYF.